These 18 T cell receptor beta chains were all obtained from the same sample, sequenced in a study of PD-1 blockade in classical Hodgkin lymphoma. Brentuximab vedotin exposure varied, and every patient relapsed after autologous stem cell transplantation. Profiling relied on immunoSEQ multiplex PCR, and the TCRdb table lists in-frame clones only, not all of them. Altogether approximately 4,900 clones are present, around 66% being singletons, with the ten largest covering approximately 60%. This specimen was peripheral blood mononuclear cells (PBMCs), taken at baseline. The source is a human donor with classical Hodgkin lymphoma.

The rearrangement links TRBV15 to TRBJ1-2; 9 bases agree with TRBD1. Per the germline V gene, CDR1 is LNHNV and CDR2 is YYDKDF (reference sequence). The CDR3 is 12 amino acids. The J segment lost 12 bases and the V segment lost 1 base, leaving 3 bases of the junction unmatched. The CDR3 spells CATSRAQGANTF. The CDR3 bases are TGTGCCACCAGCAGAGCACAGGGGGCCAACACCTTC.

The rearrangement links TRBV30 to TRBJ2-7; D is unclear. In germline, CDR1 is GTSNPN, CDR2 SVGIG (reference sequence). Trimming cost V 0 bases and J 0 bases, with 6 bases left between them. This CDR3 contains 13 residues. The CDR3 DNA sequence: TGTGCCTGGAGTGTCGCAGCCTCCTACGAGCAGTACTTC. It yields the protein CAWSVAASYEQYF. Full variable domain (missing parts from reference TRBV30 and TRBJ2-7): SQTIHQWPATLVQPVGSPLSLECTVEGTSNPNLYWYRQAAGRGLQLLFYSVGIGQISSEVPQNLSASRPQDRQFILSSKKLLLSDSGFYLCAWSVAASYEQYFGPGTRLTVT.

With respect to this clone: Additional DNA sequences in this sample encode the identical CDR3. V is TRBV4-2 and J is TRBJ2-7, with 8 positions matching TRBD2. Germline V gene sequence: CDR1 LGHNA, CDR2 YNFKEQ. V gave up 0 bases and J gave up 4 bases; unmatched junction bases: 5. The CDR3 is 15 amino acids. CDR3 protein: CASSQDRGGKYEQYF. The CDR3 DNA reads as TGTGCCAGCAGCCAAGATCGCGGGGGGAAATACGAGCAGTACTTC.

This clone has just a few counts. This chain joins TRBV19 and TRBJ1-5; D gene ambiguous. The CDR3 contains 17 residues. Germline V lookup: CDR1 LNHDA, CDR2 SQIVND (reference sequence). The V end lost 0 bases, the J end lost 8 bases, and 20 bases lay between the germline ends. CDR3 residues: CASSIDAGSGWEKPQHF. Written as DNA, the CDR3 is TGTGCCAGTAGTATAGATGCCGGCAGTGGGTGGGAGAAGCCCCAGCATTTT.

The chain has TRBV25-1 and TRBJ2-7; D not certain. With 7 bases removed from V and 2 bases from J, the gap between germline ends came to 15 bases. CDR3 size: 14 residues. Germline V gene sequence: CDR1 MGHDK, CDR2 SYGVNS. The DNA for the CDR3 is TGTGCCAGCATTGCACGAGCCCCGCCCTACGAGCAGTACTTC. Translation gives CASIARAPPYEQYF.

A word on this clone: Other DNA sequences within the sample encode an identical CDR3. The chain joins TRBV10-3 to TRBJ2-1; TRBD2 matches 7 bases. Losses at the gene ends were 3 bases for V and 10 bases for J; bases not matched to a gene: 9. The CDR3 loop spans 14 amino acids. The germline V gene has CDR1 ENHRY and CDR2 SYGVKD. In DNA form, the CDR3 reads TGTGCCATCAGTGAAAATCCTACTAGCGACGAGCAGTTCTTC. It yields the protein CAISENPTSDEQFF.

V is TRBV20-1 and J is TRBJ1-2; no clear D gene. CDR3 length: 11 residues. V lost 7 bases to trimming and J lost 4 bases, with 10 bases between them. Germline V gene lookup returns CDR1 DFQATT and CDR2 SNEGSKA (reference sequence). The CDR3: CSGAFTYGYTF. Here the CDR3 DNA reads TGCAGTGGCGCCTTCACCTATGGCTACACCTTC.

This clone was found a few times. This chain joins TRBV7-2 and TRBJ2-5, with D perhaps matching TRBD2 (6 bases). Germline loops: CDR1 SGHTA, CDR2 FQGNSA. With 0 bases removed from V and 2 bases from J, the gap between germline ends came to 10 bases. CDR3 length: 15 residues. The CDR3 protein is CASSLAGGLQETQYF. In DNA, the CDR3 is TGTGCCAGCAGCTTAGCGGGGGGACTTCAAGAGACCCAGTACTTC.

This clone was recorded once. The CDR3: CSITSGGTVKEFF. In DNA form, the CDR3 reads TGCAGCATCACGTCCGGTGGGACGGTCAAGGAGTTCTTC. This chain uses TRBV29-1 with TRBJ2-1, with D possibly being TRBD1 or TRBD2 (5 bases each). V dropped 8 bases and J dropped 14 bases, with 25 bases sitting between them. The CDR3 loop spans 13 amino acids. Germline V gives CDR1 SQVTM, CDR2 ANQGSEA.

The genes are TRBV2 and TRBJ1-1; D remains unclear. Germline V gene lookup returns CDR1 SNHLY and CDR2 FYNNEI. The CDR3 loop spans 13 amino acids. Trimming pared 4 bases from V and 0 bases from J, leaving 6 bases between. CDR3 loop: CASSVYMNTEAFF. The CDR3 DNA follows: TGTGCCAGCAGTGTGTACATGAACACTGAAGCTTTCTTT.

This clone has more than one count but fewer than ten. The chain uses TRBV9 and TRBJ2-3; 15 nucleotides line up with TRBD2. The length of the CDR3 is 21 residues. CDR1 is SGDLS, CDR2 YYNGEE, per germline. With V trimmed by 4 bases and J by 5 bases, 20 bases remained unmatched. CDR3 amino acids: CASSYPSSGLAGGLRGDTQYF. The CDR3 DNA is TGTGCCAGCAGCTATCCCTCTAGTGGACTAGCGGGGGGGCTCCGGGGAGATACGCAGTATTTT.

This rearrangement joins TRBV5-8 to TRBJ2-7; 9 bases match TRBD1. Germline values: CDR1 SGHTS, CDR2 YDEGEE. V was clipped by 4 bases and J by 5 bases; unmatched bases: 7. The CDR3 consists of 14 residues. Here the CDR3 reads CASSPTGGRDEQYF. The CDR3 nucleotides are TGTGCCAGCAGCCCGACAGGGGGAAGGGACGAGCAGTACTTC.

The V and J genes are TRBV30 and TRBJ1-1, with a tentative D call TRBD1 (6 bases). In germline, CDR1 is GTSNPN, CDR2 SVGIG (reference sequence). Deletions cut 1 base from V and 8 bases from J, with 8 bases between. The CDR3 is 11 residues long. The CDR3 nucleotides are TGTGCCTGGAGTGAGCAGGGGGAAGCTTTCTTT. Protein: CAWSEQGEAFF.

The J gene is TRBJ2-1, the V gene TRBV30; possibly TRBD1 for D (7 bases). The CDR3 runs to 14 residues. CDR1 GTSNPN and CDR2 SVGIG come from the germline V gene (reference sequence). The V and J ends lost 2 bases and 7 bases respectively, with 15 bases between them. The CDR3 nucleotides read TGTGCCTGGAGTCGACAGGGTGGGAGGAATGAGCAGTTCTTC. It translates to CAWSRQGGRNEQFF.

The chain links TRBV19 to TRBJ1-1; D unresolved. Looked up from germline, CDR1 is LNHDA and CDR2 is SQIVND (reference sequence). CDR3 length equals 15 residues. The V and J ends lost 0 bases and 0 bases respectively, with 8 bases between them. The CDR3 nucleotides are TGTGCCAGTAGTATAGAGCGGAGCTTGAACACTGAAGCTTTCTTT. Amino acids: CASSIERSLNTEAFF.

This chain connects TRBV7-9 to TRBJ1-1, with D hard to call. The V end was cut by 1 base, the J end by 11 bases, with 14 bases between. Germline-derived CDR1 and CDR2 are SEHNR and FQNEAQ (reference sequence). The CDR3 length is 13 residues. CDR3 protein: CASSLVGARDAFF. The CDR3 bases are TGTGCCAGCAGCTTAGTAGGAGCAAGGGATGCTTTCTTT.

The gene calls are TRBV19 and TRBJ2-1, with a possible D match to TRBD2 (5 bases). The CDR3 loop spans 15 amino acids. CDR1 and CDR2 from the germline V gene are LNHDA and SQIVND (reference sequence). Trimming took off 3 bases at V and 8 bases at J, with 17 bases between the two ends. The CDR3 DNA reads as TGTGCCAGTAGTATTAGAGCGGCCGGAGGTGATGAGCAGTTCTTC. As protein: CASSIRAAGGDEQFF.

The chain recombines TRBV25-1 with TRBJ1-2; 8 positions match TRBD1. The V gene end was trimmed by 3 bases and the J gene end by 4 bases; junction bases not matched to a gene: 7. CDR3 size: 15 residues. CDR1 and CDR2 from the germline V gene are MGHDK and SYGVNS. CDR3 sequence (DNA): TGTGCCAGCAGTGAGGGGAACAGGGGGTCCTATGGCTACACCTTC. Protein sequence: CASSEGNRGSYGYTF.